Following are 2 T cell receptor beta chains from one sample sequenced in a study of human T cells and chemical hapten exposure. TCRdb called the RACE reads again in MiXCR, with one record for every CDR3 protein. Found here are more than 250,000 distinct CDR3 sequences, 7.7% of them singletons; the top ten hold roughly 1.2%. Time point indicated: pre-sensitization, week 0. Treatment described: therapeutic diphenylcyclopropenone sensitization with weekly scalp DPC. The sample was whole blood, taken in connection with sensitization to the hapten diphenylcyclopropenone (DPC). Receptor source: a man aged 18 to 30 with alopecia areata. Some clones in this sample may be carry-over from other donors' samples.

The CDR3 sequence is CASSEDRVDTGELFF. The CDR3 bases are TGTGCCAGCTCAGAGGACAGGGTGGACACCGGGGAGCTGTTTTTT. This sequence joins TRBV18 and TRBJ2-2; 8 bases are shared with TRBD1. V lost 5 bases, J lost 3 bases, and 5 bases stayed unmatched. Germline lookup yields CDR1 KGHSH and CDR2 LQKENI. There are 15 residues in the CDR3.

The rearrangement joins TRBV7-9 to TRBJ1-4; weak D call: TRBD1 (5 bases). V shed 3 bases and J shed 7 bases, with 15 bases lying between them. Germline V gives CDR1 SEHNR, CDR2 FQNEAQ (reference sequence). This CDR3 spans 15 amino acids. The CDR3 coding sequence is TGTGCCAGCAGCTTTATCAAGGGGCTTGGTGAAAAACTGTTTTTT. It codes for CASSFIKGLGEKLFF. Full variable domain (remainder filled in from reference TRBV7-9 and TRBJ1-4): DTGVSQNPRHKITKRGQNVTFRCDPISEHNRLYWYRQTLGQGPEFLTYFQNEAQLEKSRLLSDRFSAERPKGSFSTLEIQRTEQGDSAMYLCASSFIKGLGEKLFFGSGTQLSVL.